This TCR beta chain was recorded in a study of identical twins. In regard to this clonotype: Its specificity is unknown.

Regarding the study as a whole: Out-of-frame alpha sequences common to twins were enriched for low generation probability. Abundant beta clonotypes from cord blood bore fewer insertions; memory repertoires lacked this pattern. Within beta out-of-frame sequences, the excess sharing observed between twins was weaker.

TCRdb used MiXCR to reprocess the 5' RACE reads, holding one entry per CDR3 protein. The sample lists some 500,000 distinct CDR3 sequences, around a tenth occurring once. CDR1 SQVTM and CDR2 ANQGSEA come from the germline V gene. The ends were cut back, 5 bases at V and 8 bases at J, with 13 bases in the middle. The CDR3 length is 12 residues. This sample was also put to use in a study of yellow fever vaccine responses in identical twins. That report adds: Vaccine-induced T cell responses in twins were reportedly observed to appear partly convergent, partly personalized.

This TCR was sampled from a woman under 30 in good health. The sequencing input was PBMCs. V is TRBV29-1 and J is TRBJ2-1; D uncertain. This chain's CDR3 is CSVLPMAYEQFF. Here the CDR3 DNA reads TGCAGCGTTCTCCCTATGGCCTATGAGCAGTTCTTC.